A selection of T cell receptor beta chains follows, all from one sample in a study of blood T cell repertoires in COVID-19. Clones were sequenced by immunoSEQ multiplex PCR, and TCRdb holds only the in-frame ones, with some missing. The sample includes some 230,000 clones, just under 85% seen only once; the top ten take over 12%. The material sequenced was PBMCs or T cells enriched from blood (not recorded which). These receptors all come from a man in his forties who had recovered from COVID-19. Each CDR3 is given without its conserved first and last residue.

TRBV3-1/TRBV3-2	ASTVLGTGDYT
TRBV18	ASSLNRVDTEAF
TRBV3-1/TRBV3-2	ASSGGVGHQPQH
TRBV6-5	ASSRIRNEQF
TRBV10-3	AISRQGPDTEAF
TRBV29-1	SVARGPQETQY
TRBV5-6	ASSPRVLGSYEQY
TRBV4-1	ASSQDPSLFEQY
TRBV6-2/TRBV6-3	ASSSGGANVLT
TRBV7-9	ASSLAGQSYEQY
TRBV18	ASSLLAGQAKNIQY
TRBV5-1	ASSPGGYGYT
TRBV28	ASSPPRRSAYEQY
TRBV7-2	ASSLWGLNYEQY
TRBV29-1	SGQGADGYT
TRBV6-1	ASSELATNTEAF
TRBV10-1	ASRGSRNTEAF
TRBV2	ASSDFRGAGNSPLH
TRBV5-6	ASSFGQPYDTQY
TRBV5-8	ASSFYRVSNQPQH
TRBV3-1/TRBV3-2	ASSQAGVGGYYEQY
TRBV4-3	ASSLVGGDYGYT
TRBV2	ASRRQGNEAF
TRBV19	ASSIEREISYEQY
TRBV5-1	ASSRDRPDSYEQY
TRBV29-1	SVEEQVNTEAF
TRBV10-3	GTSGDTFGSGT
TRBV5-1	ASSQDSYGYT
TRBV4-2	ASSQEIGQRSNEKLF